Listed here are 30 T cell receptor beta chains from one sample, sequenced in a study of T cell changes during pregnancy in multiple sclerosis. TCRdb's copy holds only in-frame clones and misses some; the assay was immunoSEQ multiplex PCR. Seen here are 65,000 to 90,000 clones, around nine tenths observed once, and the top ten hold under 0.3%. The starting material was CD4+ T cells from peripheral blood mononuclear cells, obtained after pregnancy. These receptors were taken from a female donor with multiple sclerosis, enrolled in a pregnancy study.

This clone has just a few counts. This sequence joins TRBV2 and TRBJ2-5; 7 bases agree with TRBD1. The CDR3 is 15 residues long. V dropped 6 bases and J dropped 10; count of bases not matched to a gene: 17. From germline, CDR1 is SNHLY and CDR2 FYNNEI. The chain's CDR3 is CASRGDRARSGSQYF. CDR3 nucleotide sequence: TGTGCCAGCAGGGGTGACAGGGCGCGATCTGGGAGCCAGTACTTC.

The CDR3 DNA follows: TGCGCCAGCAGGCCTATCGGACATAAAGACTATGGCTACACCTTC. Amino acid sequence: CASRPIGHKDYGYTF. This chain links TRBV4-1 with TRBJ1-2; possibly TRBD1 for D (5 bases). Germline assignment: CDR1 MGHRA and CDR2 YSYEKL. There are 15 residues in the CDR3. With 6 bases removed from V and 3 bases from J, the gap between germline ends came to 17 bases.

The CDR3 protein is CASCVGGASGWTQYF. The DNA for the CDR3 is TGTGCCAGCTGCGTTGGGGGGGCCAGTGGTTGGACGCAGTATTTT. The V and J genes are TRBV5-6 and TRBJ2-3, with a possible D match to TRBD2 (7 bases). CDR3 length: 15 amino acids. The germline V and J ends were trimmed by 7 bases and 9 bases, with 24 bases remaining between them. The germline V gene has CDR1 SGHDT and CDR2 YYEEEE.

The chain has TRBV29-1 and TRBJ1-3, with a weak D call TRBD1 (6 bases). CDR1 SQVTM and CDR2 ANQGSEA come from the germline V gene. V was trimmed by 6 bases and J by 0 bases, leaving 9 bases between them. This CDR3 comprises 13 residues. CDR3 sequence (DNA): TGCAGCGTCGCGGACAGCTCTGGAAACACCATATATTTT. Translation: CSVADSSGNTIYF.

The chain joins TRBV6-1 to TRBJ2-4; a weak D match, TRBD1 (5 bases). V was cut by 7 bases and J by 2 bases, with 9 bases left in between. CDR1 is MNHNS, CDR2 SASEGT, per germline. The CDR3 length is 13 residues. Here the CDR3 DNA reads TGTGCCAGCACTAAGGGGACCAAAAACATTCAGTACTTC. The encoded protein is CASTKGTKNIQYF.

This clone was picked up a small number of times. The genes are TRBV9 and TRBJ1-1; D unresolved. Trimming stripped 0 bases from V and 0 bases from J, with 3 bases between. The CDR3 is 13 amino acids. The germline CDR1 and CDR2 sequences are SGDLS and YYNGEE. CDR3 region: CASSVVVNTEAFF. The CDR3 DNA follows: TGTGCCAGCAGCGTAGTAGTGAACACTGAAGCTTTCTTT.

The chain is built from TRBV18 and TRBJ2-1; D perhaps matches TRBD1 (6 bases). The CDR3 runs 15 residues. Trimming pared 3 bases from V and 3 bases from J, leaving 12 bases between. Germline lookup yields CDR1 KGHSH and CDR2 LQKENI. CDR3 residues: CASSPLTGYYNEQFF. The CDR3 coding sequence is TGTGCCAGCTCACCTCTTACAGGGTACTACAATGAGCAGTTCTTC. Full variable domain (missing parts from reference TRBV18 and TRBJ2-1): NAGVMQNPRHLVRRRGQEARLRCSPMKGHSHVYWYRQLPEEGLKFMVYLQKENIIDESGMPKERFSAEFPKEGPSILRIQQVVRGDSAAYFCASSPLTGYYNEQFFGPGTRLTVL.

CDR3 nucleotides: TGTGCCAGCAGTGCTGCCGGGGGGGGCAATCAGCCCCAGCATTTT. Residues: CASSAAGGGNQPQHF. The rearrangement links TRBV6-1 to TRBJ1-5; a possible D gene is TRBD1 (5 bases). The CDR3 contains 15 residues. The ends were cut back, 4 bases at V and 2 bases at J, with 12 bases in the middle. Germline CDR1 and CDR2: MNHNS and SASEGT.

The V call is TRBV6-1, the J call TRBJ1-5; D call uncertain. V lost 6 bases to trimming and J lost 9 bases, with 15 bases between them. The CDR3 runs to 13 residues. CDR1 MNHNS and CDR2 SASEGT come from the germline V gene. CDR3 nucleotide sequence: TGTGCCAGCAGGGAAAGACTCCCGGGGCCCCAGCATTTT. It specifies CASRERLPGPQHF.

The rearrangement links TRBV7-9 to TRBJ2-3, with 10 bases that match TRBD2. After removal of 3 bases from V and 1 base from J, the junction contained 1 base not matched to a gene. Germline V gene lookup returns CDR1 SEHNR and CDR2 FQNEAQ (reference sequence). The CDR3 loop spans 15 amino acids. CDR3 nucleotides: TGTGCCAGCAGCTTCGGGACTAGCGGCACAGATACGCAGTATTTT. Its translation is CASSFGTSGTDTQYF.

The chain carries TRBV6-1 and TRBJ2-4; 8 nucleotides line up with TRBD1. Per germline, CDR1 MNHNS and CDR2 SASEGT. The CDR3 contains 15 residues. V was pared by 8 bases and J by 0 bases, with 6 bases of the junction left unmatched. The CDR3 DNA reads as TGTGCCAGCGCAACAGGGGGGCTAGCCAAAAACATTCAGTACTTC. Encoded protein: CASATGGLAKNIQYF.

The CDR3: CASSIQGSSYNEQFF. The CDR3 nucleotides read TGTGCCAGTAGTATTCAGGGGAGCTCCTACAATGAGCAGTTCTTC. The chain links TRBV19 to TRBJ2-1; D possibly corresponds to TRBD1 (6 bases). CDR1 and CDR2 from the germline V gene are LNHDA and SQIVND (reference sequence). V lost 3 bases and J 0 bases, leaving 9 bases between the germline ends. This CDR3 comprises 15 residues. The variable domain in full, with the rest retrieved from reference TRBV19 and TRBJ2-1, is DGGITQSPKYLFRKEGQNVTLSCEQNLNHDAMYWYRQDPGQGLRLIYYSQIVNDFQKGDIAEGYSVSREKKESFPLTVTSAQKNPTAFYLCASSIQGSSYNEQFFGPGTRLTVL.

For the CDR3, the DNA is TGTGCCACCGCCATCCCGGGACAAGCTACTCACGAGCAGTACTTC. Its translation is CATAIPGQATHEQYF. The chain uses TRBV19 and TRBJ2-7; maybe TRBD1 (6 bases). CDR1 is LNHDA and CDR2 is SQIVND in the germline V gene (reference sequence). This CDR3 is built from 15 residues. Trimming took off 10 bases at V and 5 bases at J, with 24 bases between the two ends. The full variable domain, with the rest looked up from reference TRBV19 and TRBJ2-7, is DGGITQSPKYLFRKEGQNVTLSCEQNLNHDAMYWYRQDPGQGLRLIYYSQIVNDFQKGDIAEGYSVSREKKESFPLTVTSAQKNPTAFYLCATAIPGQATHEQYFGPGTRLTVT.

This chain joins TRBV4-2 and TRBJ1-6, with a tentative D call TRBD1 (6 bases). The CDR3 has 18 residues. Germline V gives CDR1 LGHNA, CDR2 YNFKEQ. V was cut by 0 bases and J by 8 bases, with 20 bases left in between. The CDR3 spells CASSQDGLDSSFHSPLHF. CDR3 sequence (DNA): TGTGCCAGCAGCCAAGATGGTTTGGACAGCTCCTTCCATTCACCCCTCCACTTT.

CDR3 bases: TGTGCCAGTAGTATCCCGGGACTAGCGGACTACAATGAGCAGTTCTTC. It codes for CASSIPGLADYNEQFF. J is TRBJ2-1 and V is TRBV19; TRBD2 aligns across 11 bases. V trimming: 3 bases; J trimming: 3 bases; junction bases outside the gene matches: 4. The CDR3 consists of 16 residues. The germline gives CDR1 LNHDA, CDR2 SQIVND (reference sequence).

This clone was seen once. This chain uses TRBV7-2 with TRBJ1-4; maybe TRBD1 (5 bases). Germline V gives CDR1 SGHTA, CDR2 FQGNSA. V was pared by 1 base and J by 7 bases, with 13 bases between. CDR3 length: 15 residues. CDR3 nucleotide sequence: TGTGCCAGCAGCTTAGAGCCCTGGCAGGGTGAAAAACTGTTTTTT. Translating gives CASSLEPWQGEKLFF. Full variable domain (rest looked up from reference TRBV7-2 and TRBJ1-4): GAGVSQSPSNKVTEKGKDVELRCDPISGHTALYWYRQSLGQGLEFLIYFQGNSAPDKSGLPSDRFSAERTGGSVSTLTIQRTQQEDSAVYLCASSLEPWQGEKLFFGSGTQLSVL.

V and J are TRBV2 and TRBJ1-5, with TRBD1 as a possible D gene (5 bases). Germline lookup yields CDR1 SNHLY and CDR2 FYNNEI. With 6 bases removed from V and 0 bases from J, the gap between germline ends came to 15 bases. The CDR3 length is 16 residues. The CDR3 protein is CASRQQRGGSNQPQHF. As DNA, the CDR3 is TGTGCCAGCAGACAGCAGCGCGGGGGTAGCAATCAGCCCCAGCATTTT.

The chain recombines TRBV29-1 with TRBJ1-1, with 8 bases that match TRBD1. Germline V CDR1 and CDR2: SQVTM, ANQGSEA. J lost 5 bases, V lost 8 bases, and 10 bases had no gene match. The CDR3 covers 13 residues. CDR3 nucleotides: TGCAGCCCGAGGACAGGGCCGGGTACTGAAGCTTTCTTT. Its protein product is CSPRTGPGTEAFF.

The chain recombines TRBV5-1 with TRBJ2-7; D gene ambiguous. The CDR3 is 11 amino acids. Per the germline V gene, CDR1 is SGHRS and CDR2 is YFSETQ. The V and J ends lost 5 bases and 4 bases respectively, with 7 bases between them. The CDR3 DNA reads as TGCGCCAGCAGGAGAGAGTACGAGCAGTACTTC. It codes for CASRREYEQYF. Based on the CDR3 plus reference TRBV5-1 and TRBJ2-7, the full variable domain is KAGVTQTPRYLIKTRGQQVTLSCSPISGHRSVSWYQQTPGQGLQFLFEYFSETQRNKGNFPGRFSGRQFSNSRSEMNVSTLELGDSALYLCASRREYEQYFGPGTRLTVT.

The chain recombines TRBV7-9 with TRBJ2-7, with D maybe TRBD2 (5 bases). This CDR3 spans 13 amino acids. Germline values: CDR1 SEHNR, CDR2 FQNEAQ (reference sequence). V lost 4 bases, J lost 6 bases, and 13 bases lay in between. In nucleotides, the CDR3 is TGTGCCAGCAGCTACTACGCCGCGGGCGAGCAGTACTTC. Protein product: CASSYYAAGEQYF.

This chain connects TRBV30 to TRBJ2-6, with D perhaps matching TRBD2 (7 bases). Germline CDR1 and CDR2: GTSNPN and SVGIG (reference sequence). The V end lost 5 bases, the J end lost 0 bases, and 29 bases lay between the germline ends. This CDR3 has 21 residues. CDR3 loop: CAWSQRVAGALVSSGANVLTF. The CDR3 DNA sequence: TGTGCCTGGTCGCAGCGGGTGGCGGGGGCCTTAGTTAGCTCTGGGGCCAACGTCCTGACTTTC.

The V gene is TRBV2, the J gene TRBJ1-3; 11 positions match TRBD1. Looked up from germline, CDR1 is SNHLY and CDR2 is FYNNEI. V shed 5 bases, J shed 1 base, and the junction held 4 bases outside the gene matches. This CDR3 spans 16 amino acids. CDR3 sequence: CASSPGQGGSGNTIYF. The CDR3 nucleotides read TGTGCCAGCAGTCCGGGACAGGGGGGATCTGGAAACACCATATATTTT.

The V gene is TRBV28, the J gene TRBJ1-4; 9 nucleotides match TRBD1. After removal of 5 bases from V and 7 bases from J, the junction contained 8 bases not matched to a gene. This CDR3 is 15 amino acids long. The germline CDR1 and CDR2 sequences are MDHEN and SYDVKM. The CDR3 is CASSPTGQGGEKLFF. CDR3 sequence (DNA): TGTGCCAGCAGTCCCACGGGACAGGGCGGTGAAAAACTGTTTTTT.

J is TRBJ1-2 and V is TRBV5-1, with TRBD1 matching 8 bases. The CDR3 covers 14 residues. The germline V gene encodes CDR1 SGHRS and CDR2 YFSETQ. V lost 4 bases to trimming and J lost 2 bases; unmatched junction nucleotides: 4. Here the CDR3 reads CASSPRDRNYGYTF. The CDR3 region has the DNA TGCGCCAGCAGCCCGAGGGACAGGAACTATGGCTACACCTTC.

This clone was seen a single time. DNA of the CDR3: TGTGCCAGCAGTTCCCGGGACAGGGGGAGTTACGAGCAGTACTTC. This translates into CASSSRDRGSYEQYF. The chain employs TRBV6-6 and TRBJ2-7; 11 nucleotides agree with TRBD1. The germline V gene encodes CDR1 MNHNY and CDR2 SVGAGI (reference sequence). The V and J ends lost 4 bases and 4 bases, in that order; junction bases with no gene match: 6. The CDR3 loop spans 15 amino acids.

V and J are TRBV19 and TRBJ2-2; 11 nucleotides match TRBD2. The V segment lost 7 bases and the J segment 9 bases; nucleotides outside the gene matches: 13. The CDR3 is 16 residues long. Germline V CDR1 and CDR2: LNHDA, SQIVND (reference sequence). The CDR3 coding sequence is TGTGCCAGTATGCCGGGCCCTAGCGGGGGGTTCTGGGAGCTGTTTTTT. Protein: CASMPGPSGGFWELFF.

The chain joins TRBV2 to TRBJ1-1; a weak D match, TRBD1 (5 bases). V lost 6 bases and J 5 bases, leaving 19 bases between the germline ends. CDR3 length: 15 residues. CDR1 is SNHLY, CDR2 FYNNEI, per germline. In DNA, the CDR3 is TGTGCCAGCAGCCCTCGGGGGTCGGGGTTGACTGAAGCTTTCTTT. Translated: CASSPRGSGLTEAFF.

This chain joins TRBV30 and TRBJ1-1; TRBD1 matches 8 bases. The CDR3 contains 14 residues. V lost 2 bases, J lost 3 bases, and 5 bases stayed unmatched. CDR1 is GTSNPN, CDR2 SVGIG, per germline (reference sequence). In DNA form, the CDR3 reads TGTGCCTGGAGTCTAACAGGGGGGGACACTGAAGCTTTCTTT. It encodes CAWSLTGGDTEAFF.

This rearrangement joins TRBV19 to TRBJ1-2, with TRBD1 as a possible D gene (5 bases). CDR3 length: 14 amino acids. The germline V and J ends were trimmed by 6 bases and 3 bases, with 14 bases remaining between them. Germline V gene data show CDR1 as LNHDA and CDR2 as SQIVND (reference sequence). The CDR3 sequence is CASREAGIHYGYTF. The DNA of the CDR3 is TGTGCCAGTAGGGAAGCAGGGATTCACTATGGCTACACCTTC.

This rearrangement joins TRBV9 to TRBJ1-1; D is unresolved. Germline V gene lookup returns CDR1 SGDLS and CDR2 YYNGEE. Trimming left V 0 bases short and J 1 base short, with 7 bases between. The CDR3 has 14 residues. CDR3 in amino acids: CASSVVAGNTEAFF. The CDR3 DNA is TGTGCCAGCAGCGTAGTCGCAGGGAACACTGAAGCTTTCTTT.